This T cell receptor beta chain was obtained from a study of blood T cells in healthy people across ages. Primers used in a second PCR of roughly 6 to 12 cycles were a sample-barcoded 5' primer and a J-beta primer mix. TCRdb re-analysed the 5' RACE reads in MiXCR, keeping a single row per CDR3 protein. The table includes about 1.4 million distinct CDR3 sequences, roughly 64% detected once. Comment on this clonotype: Its specificity is not known.

The study, taken as a whole, reports: As naive T cell percentage varied, TCR beta diversity correlated strongly with it. The study could not conclusively compare naive and antigen-experienced cells, given its unsorted PBMCs.

The CDR3 runs 13 residues. The V gene's germline CDR1 is MGHRA and CDR2 YSYEKL. With 0 bases removed from V and 8 bases from J, the gap between germline ends came to 10 bases. The authors drew around 9.3 milliliters of peripheral blood from each donor. The chain combines TRBV4-1 with TRBJ1-2; a weak D match, TRBD1 (5 bases). This TCR came from a young man in good health. The material sequenced was blood. The DNA for the CDR3 is TGCGCCAGCAGCCAAGATGGAGGGGACGGCTACACCTTC. It is translated as CASSQDGGDGYTF.